The TCR beta chain under discussion was sequenced for a study of radiation and T cells in renal cell carcinoma. Study-wide results and caveats: In blood, top tumor clones expanded by 2 weeks, shrinking by 4. Without pretreatment biopsies, baseline tumor clonotype presence was undetermined.

About this clone: Its antigen is still unknown. No DNA is shown, since the ends of the CDR3 on it are uncertain; the CDR3 is the one TCRdb lists.

Clones were read by immunoSEQ multiplex PCR, and TCRdb kept only the in-frame ones, dropping some. The profile shows roughly 100,000 clones, 70% to 85% of them singletons. Germline CDR1 LNHDA, CDR2 SQIVND (reference sequence). The CDR3 numbers 11 amino acids, ends counted. Time point noted: baseline pretreatment blood. Documented treatment: 15 Gy SBRT to primary tumor, nephrectomy 4 weeks later. The tumor was a clear cell renal cell carcinoma. The rearrangement uses TRBV19 and TRBJ2-1. Specimen: blood, collected from a patient whose treatment included radiotherapy and nephrectomy. The TCR sequence derives from a man in his fifties or sixties with renal cell carcinoma. CDR3 residues: CASSSGGSQFF.